The 22 T cell receptor beta chains given below trace back to one sample, sequenced in a study of T cells expressing NK-cell markers. TCRdb reanalyzed the 5' RACE reads, giving one entry per CDR3 protein sequence and no DNA. This repertoire includes some 600,000 distinct CDR3 sequences. Sample: blood T cells: a sorted CD56 or NKG2C T cell subset, CD4+ or CD8+ T cells, or bulk PBMC T cells (not recorded which). The receptors here all came from a man between 18 and 35 years old in good health.

The V call is TRBV9, the J call TRBJ2-3. CDR3 size: 14 residues. Germline V gene sequence: CDR1 SGDLS, CDR2 YYNGEE. The CDR3 protein is CASSGGQGTDTQYF.

The gene calls are TRBV12-3 or TRBV12-4 and TRBJ2-6; TCRdb designates TRBD1, a call that cannot be tested without DNA. The CDR3 is 16 amino acids. The CDR3 here is CASSLRQPSGANVLTF.

The V and J genes are TRBV6-1 and TRBJ2-3; with no DNA, the TCRdb D assignment of TRBD2 cannot be verified. Germline CDR1 MNHNS, CDR2 SASEGT. The CDR3 extends over 13 amino acids. CDR3: CASSPSTSGTQYF.

The rearrangement joins TRBV12-3 or TRBV12-4 to TRBJ2-2; the TCRdb D gene call, TRBD2, has no DNA to confirm it. This CDR3 comprises 14 residues. CDR3 sequence reads: CASKGRPYTGELFF.

V is TRBV12-2 and J is TRBJ1-1. TRBV12-2 is labeled a pseudogene. The CDR3 is 18 amino acids. The CDR3 here is CASRLVGLWPNMNTEAFF.

The chain joins TRBV24-1 to TRBJ2-2; TCRdb gives TRBD1 as the D gene, but with no DNA this cannot be confirmed. The germline V gene encodes CDR1 KGHDR and CDR2 SFDVKD. The length of the CDR3 is 15 residues. CDR3 region: CATSDPLLRAGELFF.

The CDR3 reads CASRMGAGGGQPQHF. The J gene is TRBJ1-5, the V gene TRBV6-1; TCRdb's assignment of TRBD1 cannot be checked, as there is no DNA. Looked up from germline, CDR1 is MNHNS and CDR2 is SASEGT. The CDR3 consists of 15 residues.

J is TRBJ2-1 and V is TRBV20-1; TCRdb's D call of TRBD2 is untestable without DNA. The CDR3 has 15 amino acids. Germline assignment: CDR1 DFQATT and CDR2 SNEGSKA (reference sequence). The CDR3: CSARITSGSSYEQFF.

The rearrangement joins TRBV29-1 to TRBJ2-1; TCRdb's assignment of TRBD2 cannot be checked, as there is no DNA. The germline CDR1 and CDR2 sequences are SQVTM and ANQGSEA. The CDR3 contains 15 residues. This CDR3 reads CSVASSGRSDNEQFF.

This sequence joins TRBV20-1 and TRBJ2-2; TCRdb calls TRBD2, which cannot be checked without DNA. CDR1 and CDR2 (germline): DFQATT, SNEGSKA (reference sequence). CDR3 length: 14 amino acids. The CDR3 is CSARRGRISGELFF.

The chain combines TRBV9 with TRBJ2-3; the TCRdb D gene call, TRBD1, has no DNA to confirm it. The CDR3 contains 16 residues. Germline V gene data show CDR1 as SGDLS and CDR2 as YYNGEE. The CDR3 loop is CASSVSALVQTDTQYF.

The V and J genes are TRBV6-5 and TRBJ2-1; TCRdb picks TRBD1, but there is no DNA to check that call. This CDR3 is 16 amino acids long. Germline V lookup: CDR1 MNHEY, CDR2 SVGAGI. The CDR3 is CASSYSWQGGYNEQFF.

The chain couples TRBV29-1 to TRBJ2-1; TCRdb calls TRBD2, which cannot be checked without DNA. This CDR3 comprises 14 residues. CDR1 is SQVTM and CDR2 is ANQGSEA in the germline V gene. The CDR3 reads CSVAVAEKLNEQFF.

The gene calls are TRBV6-5 and TRBJ2-3; as DNA is missing, the TRBD1 call by TCRdb cannot be tested. The CDR3 runs 16 residues. The V gene's germline CDR1 is MNHEY and CDR2 SVGAGI. CDR3 protein: CASKKKQGPGTDTQYF.

The chain employs TRBV7-6 and TRBJ2-1; TCRdb names TRBD2, which stays unverified in the absence of DNA. This CDR3 has 14 amino acids. Germline V gene data show CDR1 as SGHVS and CDR2 as FNYEAQ. The CDR3 is CASSRPPLDNEQFF.

This chain uses TRBV20-1 with TRBJ2-7; the D call from TCRdb, TRBD1, cannot be confirmed without DNA. Germline V gives CDR1 DFQATT, CDR2 SNEGSKA (reference sequence). CDR3 length: 16 residues. The CDR3 is CSARGTGTGDTYEQYF.

The gene calls are TRBV29-1 and TRBJ2-4. This CDR3 contains 11 residues. CDR1 is SQVTM and CDR2 is ANQGSEA in the germline V gene. The CDR3 reads CSGRESGWEYF.

CDR3 sequence: CASSQVPGQKFF. The chain employs TRBV14 and TRBJ2-1; no DNA is available, so the TRBD1 call from TCRdb remains unchecked. Per germline, CDR1 SGHDN and CDR2 FVKESK. The length of the CDR3 is 12 residues.

The V gene is TRBV5-6, the J gene TRBJ2-1; TCRdb's assignment of TRBD2 cannot be checked, as there is no DNA. Germline V gene lookup returns CDR1 SGHDT and CDR2 YYEEEE. The CDR3 covers 16 residues. The CDR3: CASSLLTSGSYNEQFF.

This CDR3 is CASSLAPPGLAGVHEQFF. The rearrangement joins TRBV7-2 to TRBJ2-1; the TCRdb D gene call, TRBD2, has no DNA to confirm it. The CDR3 is made up of 18 amino acids. From germline, CDR1 is SGHTA and CDR2 FQGNSA.

The chain combines TRBV29-1 with TRBJ2-3; TCRdb's D gene call, TRBD2, goes unchecked for lack of DNA. From germline, CDR1 is SQVTM and CDR2 ANQGSEA. CDR3 length: 19 residues. CDR3 amino acids: CSVDPGLAGGPGGADTQYF.

The chain joins TRBV11-2 to TRBJ2-2. CDR3 length: 15 amino acids. Germline V lookup: CDR1 SGHAT, CDR2 FQNNGV. This CDR3 is CASSYLERRTGELFF.